These 10 T cell receptor beta chains were sequenced from one sample in a study of blood T cells in healthy people across ages. The authors ran a second PCR of roughly 6 to 12 cycles using a sample-barcoded 5' primer and a J-beta primer mix. TCRdb re-derived calls from the 5' RACE reads in MiXCR, one entry per CDR3 protein. The sample includes 800,000 or so distinct CDR3 sequences, less than 60% of them seen just once. The source material was blood. The receptors shown here come from a man older than 75 in good health.

The V call is TRBV28, the J call TRBJ2-7; no definite D call. The ends were cut back, 3 bases at V and 2 bases at J, with 11 bases in the middle. The length of the CDR3 is 14 residues. Germline V CDR1 and CDR2: MDHEN, SYDVKM. Written as DNA, the CDR3 is TGTGCCAGCAGTTTCGAAGCCACCACCTACGAGCAGTACTTC. Encoded protein: CASSFEATTYEQYF.

This clonotype has just a few counts. This chain connects TRBV6-5 to TRBJ2-3; 14 bases fit TRBD2. The V and J ends lost 6 bases and 7 bases, in that order; junction bases with no gene match: 9. CDR1 MNHEY and CDR2 SVGAGI come from the germline V gene. CDR3 length equals 16 residues. Here the CDR3 DNA reads TGTGCCAGCAGGTCTCAAGGGACTAGCGGGAGACATACGCAGTATTTT. This translates into CASRSQGTSGRHTQYF.

The CDR3, as DNA: TGTGCCAGCTCACCAAGGACAAGCCGACCTGGCGCAGATACGCAGTATTTT. Translation gives CASSPRTSRPGADTQYF. The chain combines TRBV18 with TRBJ2-3, with D tentatively TRBD1 (5 bases). This CDR3 is 17 amino acids long. From germline, CDR1 is KGHSH and CDR2 LQKENI. Trimming took 2 bases from V and 4 from J, leaving 19 bases between them.

In its sample, this clonotype was seen a few times. CDR3 sequence reads: CATSDFPSGESTDTQYF. DNA for the CDR3: TGTGCCACCAGTGATTTTCCTAGCGGGGAATCCACAGATACGCAGTATTTT. V gene TRBV24-1 combines with J gene TRBJ2-3, with TRBD2 matching 9 bases. The CDR3 contains 17 residues. Germline CDR1 and CDR2: KGHDR and SFDVKD. V gave up 1 base and J gave up 2 bases; unmatched junction bases: 6.

This clonotype was detected only a few times. V usage is TRBV24-1 and J usage is TRBJ2-1; D remains unclear. Germline-derived CDR1 and CDR2 are KGHDR and SFDVKD. V was trimmed by 4 bases and J by 0 bases, leaving 9 bases between them. This CDR3 has 15 residues. The CDR3 region has the DNA TGTGCCACCAGTGACCGTATCGTCTCCTACAATGAGCAGTTCTTC. This codes for CATSDRIVSYNEQFF.

This clonotype was found a few times. V and J are TRBV19 and TRBJ2-1; D is ambiguous. V lost 6 bases, J lost 0 bases, and 9 bases lay in between. CDR3 length equals 14 residues. CDR1 and CDR2 from the germline V gene are LNHDA and SQIVND (reference sequence). Here the CDR3 DNA reads TGTGCCAGTAGCCAACTTGACTCCTACAATGAGCAGTTCTTC. Translation: CASSQLDSYNEQFF.

The rearrangement joins TRBV25-1 to TRBJ2-5; weak D call: TRBD1 (6 bases). Germline V CDR1 and CDR2: MGHDK, SYGVNS. V was trimmed by 3 bases and J by 3 bases, leaving 11 bases between them. The length of the CDR3 is 14 residues. This chain's CDR3 is CASSDGGREETQYF. CDR3 sequence (DNA): TGTGCCAGCAGTGATGGGGGCAGGGAAGAGACCCAGTACTTC.

A few counts support this clonotype. V and J are TRBV12-3 or TRBV12-4 and TRBJ2-7; D not resolved. This CDR3 spans 12 amino acids. V lost 3 bases to trimming and J lost 3 bases, with 6 bases between them. CDR3 DNA sequence: TGTGCCAGCAGTTTCCAAGTCTACGAGCAGTACTTC. Translation: CASSFQVYEQYF.

The V and J genes are TRBV5-4 and TRBJ2-7; 9 bases map to TRBD2. V lost 4 bases to trimming and J lost 4 bases; unmatched junction nucleotides: 9. The CDR3 is made up of 15 amino acids. The germline V gene encodes CDR1 SGHNT and CDR2 YYREEE (reference sequence). The CDR3 sequence is CASSPGASGDYEQYF. In DNA, the CDR3 is TGTGCCAGCAGCCCCGGGGCTAGCGGGGATTACGAGCAGTACTTC.

This clonotype was detected only a few times. This rearrangement joins TRBV20-1 to TRBJ1-4; D may be TRBD1 (5 bases). Germline CDR1 DFQATT, CDR2 SNEGSKA (reference sequence). This CDR3 region has 14 residues. The V gene lost 2 bases and the J gene lost 2 bases, with 9 bases spanning the gap. CDR3 sequence (DNA): TGCAGTGCTAGAAGGGGTCTGACTAATGAAAAACTGTTTTTT. Translating gives CSARRGLTNEKLFF.